Listed below are T cell receptor beta chains from one sample, sequenced in a study of blood T cell repertoires in COVID-19. Profiled with immunoSEQ multiplex PCR; TCRdb holds only in-frame clones, not every one. The sample has 300,000 to 400,000 clones, 87% seen once. The sample taken for sequencing was peripheral blood. Receptors originate from a woman between 55 and 75 years old with COVID-19, enrolled during active disease. Each CDR3 is given with its conserved first and last residue. The order of the fields is clone size, V gene, D gene, J gene, CDR3 protein, CDR3 DNA. D genes are given only for firm matches. A row's size may be missing; if present it is once, few, many or a size class.

clone_size: once
v_call: TRBV3-1/TRBV3-2
d_call: -
j_call: TRBJ1-4
cdr3_aa: CASSGGAGFEKLFF
cdr3_nt: TGTGCCAGCAGCGGGGGGGCAGGGTTTGAAAAACTGTTTTTT

clone_size: -
v_call: TRBV5-1
d_call: -
j_call: TRBJ2-3
cdr3_aa: CASLDSYTDTQYF
cdr3_nt: TGCGCCAGCCTTGACAGTTACACAGATACGCAGTATTTT

clone_size: -
v_call: TRBV18
d_call: -
j_call: TRBJ1-3
cdr3_aa: CASSPAISGPGNTIYF
cdr3_nt: TGTGCCAGCTCACCGGCCATAAGTGGGCCTGGAAACACCATATATTTT

clone_size: -
v_call: TRBV7-3
d_call: -
j_call: TRBJ2-4
cdr3_aa: CASSLVPIAKNIQYF
cdr3_nt: TGTGCCAGCAGCTTAGTACCTATAGCCAAAAACATTCAGTACTTC

clone_size: -
v_call: TRBV20-1
d_call: -
j_call: TRBJ1-1
cdr3_aa: CSASPALQNTEAFF
cdr3_nt: TGCAGTGCTAGTCCCGCACTTCAGAACACTGAAGCTTTCTTT

clone_size: -
v_call: TRBV5-1
d_call: -
j_call: TRBJ2-2
cdr3_aa: CASSPQGETGELFF
cdr3_nt: TGCGCCAGCAGCCCCCAAGGGGAAACCGGGGAGCTGTTTTTT

clone_size: -
v_call: TRBV18
d_call: TRBD1
j_call: TRBJ2-3
cdr3_aa: CASSRAGQGKGTDTQYF
cdr3_nt: TGTGCCAGCTCACGCGCGGGACAGGGGAAAGGGACAGATACGCAGTATTTT

clone_size: -
v_call: TRBV14
d_call: -
j_call: TRBJ1-1
cdr3_aa: CASSQAITQGRMNTEAFF
cdr3_nt: TGTGCCAGCAGCCAAGCAATTACACAGGGTCGGATGAACACTGAAGCTTTCTTT

clone_size: -
v_call: TRBV11-2
d_call: TRBD1
j_call: TRBJ1-2
cdr3_aa: CASSSDRTSNYGYTF
cdr3_nt: TGTGCCAGCAGCTCGGACAGGACTTCAAACTATGGCTACACCTTC

clone_size: -
v_call: TRBV5-1
d_call: TRBD1
j_call: TRBJ1-2
cdr3_aa: CASSSGTAFIYGYTF
cdr3_nt: TGCGCCAGCAGCTCCGGGACAGCTTTTATCTATGGCTACACCTTC

clone_size: -
v_call: TRBV2
d_call: -
j_call: TRBJ2-1
cdr3_aa: CASSEALTADPDEQFF
cdr3_nt: TGTGCCAGCAGTGAAGCGTTGACAGCCGATCCCGATGAGCAGTTCTTC

clone_size: -
v_call: TRBV5-6
d_call: TRBD1
j_call: TRBJ1-6
cdr3_aa: CASSQTTGGRNSPLHF
cdr3_nt: TGTGCCAGCAGCCAAACGACAGGGGGCCGGAATTCACCCCTCCACTTT

clone_size: -
v_call: TRBV2
d_call: -
j_call: TRBJ2-5
cdr3_aa: CASKLGGAWETQYF
cdr3_nt: TGTGCCAGCAAGTTGGGGGGGGCGTGGGAGACCCAGTACTTC

clone_size: -
v_call: TRBV27
d_call: -
j_call: TRBJ1-1
cdr3_aa: CASSTLLREGVMNTEAFF
cdr3_nt: TGTGCCAGCAGCACTCTTCTCAGGGAAGGGGTCATGAACACTGAAGCTTTCTTT

clone_size: -
v_call: TRBV5-4
d_call: TRBD2
j_call: TRBJ2-4
cdr3_aa: CASSLDPVSGAKNIQYF
cdr3_nt: TGTGCCAGCAGCTTGGATCCTGTTAGCGGGGCCAAAAACATTCAGTACTTC

clone_size: -
v_call: TRBV28
d_call: -
j_call: TRBJ1-1
cdr3_aa: CAARGAGNTEAFF
cdr3_nt: TGTGCCGCACGGGGGGCCGGGAACACTGAAGCTTTCTTT

clone_size: -
v_call: TRBV1
d_call: -
j_call: TRBJ2-5
cdr3_aa: CTSSQILPSRCTQYF
cdr3_nt: TGCACCAGCAGCCAAATTCTCCCTAGTCGATGCACCCAGTACTTC

clone_size: -
v_call: TRBV4-2
d_call: TRBD1
j_call: TRBJ2-3
cdr3_aa: CASSQKDRGLNTQYF
cdr3_nt: TGTGCCAGCAGCCAAAAAGACAGGGGGCTGAATACGCAGTATTTT

clone_size: few
v_call: TRBV9
d_call: TRBD1
j_call: TRBJ1-1
cdr3_aa: CASSPGQNIFDIEAFF
cdr3_nt: TGTGCCAGCAGCCCGGGACAGAATATCTTCGACATTGAAGCTTTCTTT

clone_size: -
v_call: TRBV5-1
d_call: -
j_call: TRBJ2-7
cdr3_aa: CASSLGPPRDEQYF
cdr3_nt: TGCGCCAGCAGCTTGGGCCCCCCGCGGGACGAGCAGTACTTC

clone_size: once
v_call: TRBV6-5
d_call: TRBD1
j_call: TRBJ1-1
cdr3_aa: CASKDWDRGDTEAFF
cdr3_nt: TGTGCCAGCAAAGACTGGGACAGGGGGGACACTGAAGCTTTCTTT

clone_size: -
v_call: TRBV11-2
d_call: -
j_call: TRBJ2-2
cdr3_aa: CASSLVRGAAGELFF
cdr3_nt: TGTGCCAGCAGCTTAGTCAGGGGGGCGGCCGGGGAGCTGTTTTTT

clone_size: once
v_call: TRBV3-1/TRBV3-2
d_call: -
j_call: TRBJ2-5
cdr3_aa: CASSQVGIGETQYF
cdr3_nt: TGTGCCAGCAGCCAAGTCGGGATTGGCGAGACCCAGTACTTC

clone_size: -
v_call: TRBV11-2
d_call: -
j_call: TRBJ2-5
cdr3_aa: CASSFSSQSSGTQYF
cdr3_nt: TGTGCCAGCAGCTTCTCCTCCCAGTCCTCTGGGACCCAGTACTTC

clone_size: once
v_call: TRBV7-9
d_call: TRBD1
j_call: TRBJ1-1
cdr3_aa: CASSPDRGDGTEAFF
cdr3_nt: TGTGCCAGCAGCCCGGACAGGGGAGACGGTACTGAAGCTTTCTTT

clone_size: -
v_call: TRBV9
d_call: -
j_call: TRBJ2-1
cdr3_aa: CASSLEPRGEQFF
cdr3_nt: TGTGCCAGCAGCCTCGAGCCGCGGGGTGAGCAGTTCTTC

clone_size: few
v_call: TRBV7-3
d_call: -
j_call: TRBJ1-1
cdr3_aa: CASSLTGRGEAFF
cdr3_nt: TGTGCCAGCAGCTTAACGGGGCGGGGCGAAGCTTTCTTT

clone_size: -
v_call: TRBV6-6
d_call: -
j_call: TRBJ2-7
cdr3_aa: CASSYSPGSHEQYF
cdr3_nt: TGTGCCAGCAGTTACTCCCCGGGGTCCCACGAGCAGTACTTC

clone_size: -
v_call: TRBV19
d_call: TRBD1
j_call: TRBJ1-5
cdr3_aa: CASSTGTGNQPQHF
cdr3_nt: TGTGCCAGTAGTACCGGGACAGGGAACCAGCCCCAGCATTTT

clone_size: -
v_call: TRBV21-1
d_call: -
j_call: TRBJ1-2
cdr3_aa: CASSKALRATPNYGYTF
cdr3_nt: TGTGCCAGCAGCAAAGCGCTCAGGGCGACCCCTAACTATGGCTACACCTTC

clone_size: -
v_call: TRBV24-1
d_call: -
j_call: TRBJ1-3
cdr3_aa: CATSDSDSPNTIYF
cdr3_nt: TGTGCCACCAGTGACTCAGACAGCCCAAACACCATATATTTT

clone_size: -
v_call: TRBV18
d_call: TRBD2
j_call: TRBJ2-5
cdr3_aa: CASSPTIAGVGETQYF
cdr3_nt: TGTGCCAGCTCACCAACGATAGCGGGGGTCGGGGAGACCCAGTACTTC

clone_size: -
v_call: TRBV28
d_call: -
j_call: TRBJ1-2
cdr3_aa: CASSLGHNLYGYTF
cdr3_nt: TGTGCCAGCAGTTTGGGGCACAACCTGTATGGCTACACCTTC

clone_size: -
v_call: TRBV18
d_call: TRBD1
j_call: TRBJ1-3
cdr3_aa: CASSTGAGNTIYF
cdr3_nt: TGTGCCAGCTCAACAGGGGCCGGAAACACCATATATTTT